This T cell receptor (beta chain) stems from a study of blood T cell repertoires in COVID-19. Germline lookup yields CDR1 SGHKS and CDR2 YYEKEE (reference sequence). The germline V and J ends were trimmed by 4 bases and 4 bases, with 9 bases remaining between them. The CDR3 is 12 amino acids. Sequencing used immunoSEQ multiplex PCR; TCRdb keeps in-frame clones, though not all of them. The data show approximately 200,000 clones, around four fifths seen once. The TCR originated in a woman aged 55-75 years who had recovered from COVID-19. What was sequenced was peripheral blood. V and J are TRBV5-5 and TRBJ2-7, with D perhaps TRBD1 (6 bases). CDR3 protein: CASSPQGYEQYF. CDR3 nucleotides: TGTGCCAGCAGCCCCCAGGGGTACGAGCAGTACTTC.